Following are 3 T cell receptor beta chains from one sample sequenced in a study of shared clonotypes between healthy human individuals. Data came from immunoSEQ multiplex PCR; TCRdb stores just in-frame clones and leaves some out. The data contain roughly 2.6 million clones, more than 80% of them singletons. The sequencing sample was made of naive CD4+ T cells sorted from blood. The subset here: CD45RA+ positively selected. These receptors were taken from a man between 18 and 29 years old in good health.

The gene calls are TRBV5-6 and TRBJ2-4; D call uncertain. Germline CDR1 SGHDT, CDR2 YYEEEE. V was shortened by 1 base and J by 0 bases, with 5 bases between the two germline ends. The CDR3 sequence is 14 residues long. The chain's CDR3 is CASSLKVAKNIQYF. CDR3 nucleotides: TGTGCCAGCAGCTTGAAGGTAGCCAAAAACATTCAGTACTTC.

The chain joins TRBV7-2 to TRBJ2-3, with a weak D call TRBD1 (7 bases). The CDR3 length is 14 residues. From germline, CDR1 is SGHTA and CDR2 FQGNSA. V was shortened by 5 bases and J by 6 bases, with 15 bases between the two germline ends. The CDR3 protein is CASSLSQGRDTQYF. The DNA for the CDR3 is TGTGCCAGCAGCCTTTCACAGGGGAGGGATACGCAGTATTTT. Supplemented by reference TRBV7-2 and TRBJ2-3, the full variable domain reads GAGVSQSPSNKVTEKGKDVELRCDPISGHTALYWYRQSLGQGLEFLIYFQGNSAPDKSGLPSDRFSAERTGGSVSTLTIQRTQQEDSAVYLCASSLSQGRDTQYFGPGTRLTVL.

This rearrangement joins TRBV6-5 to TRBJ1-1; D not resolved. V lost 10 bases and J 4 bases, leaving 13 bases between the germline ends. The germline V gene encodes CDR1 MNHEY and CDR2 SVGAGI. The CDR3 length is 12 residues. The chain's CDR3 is CATGRLPTEAFF. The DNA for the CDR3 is TGTGCCACCGGGAGGCTCCCCACTGAAGCTTTCTTT.